A single sample is the source of the 10 T cell receptor beta chains below, sequenced in a study of blood T cell repertoires in COVID-19. Generated by immunoSEQ multiplex PCR, the TCRdb table keeps only in-frame clones and is missing some. The sample gives roughly 340,000 clones, roughly 90% of which show up once; 6% to 8.5% is in the top ten. The sample consisted of peripheral blood. Receptor source: a woman in her seventies with COVID-19, enrolled during active disease.

This chain links TRBV30 with TRBJ2-7, with D possibly TRBD1 on 5 matching bases. This CDR3 has 15 amino acids. Trimming took 3 bases from V and 4 from J, leaving 19 bases between them. The germline V gene encodes CDR1 GTSNPN and CDR2 SVGIG (reference sequence). CDR3 DNA: TGTGCCTGGAGCGCACCCAGGGCTGAAGTTTACGAGCAGTACTTC. The encoded protein is CAWSAPRAEVYEQYF.

This chain joins TRBV6-6 and TRBJ2-7; a weak D match, TRBD1 (7 bases). Germline V CDR1 and CDR2: MNHNY, SVGAGI (reference sequence). This CDR3 comprises 14 residues. Trimming removed 2 bases at V and 2 bases at J, with 10 bases between. CDR3 in amino acids: CASSYQGGTYEQYF. CDR3 nucleotides: TGTGCCAGCAGTTACCAGGGGGGAACCTACGAGCAGTACTTC.

The V call is TRBV2, the J call TRBJ1-2; 9 positions match TRBD1. The CDR3 loop spans 15 amino acids. Germline V gene lookup returns CDR1 SNHLY and CDR2 FYNNEI. V lost 1 base to trimming and J lost 2 bases; unmatched junction nucleotides: 2. CDR3 nucleotides: TGTGCCAGCAGTGAAGATGGACAGGGGAACTATGGCTACACCTTC. Amino acid sequence: CASSEDGQGNYGYTF.

This sequence joins TRBV7-9 and TRBJ2-2; D is perhaps TRBD1 (5 bases). CDR3 size: 15 residues. V gave up 5 bases and J gave up 1 base, with 11 bases separating them. The germline V gene has CDR1 SEHNR and CDR2 FQNEAQ (reference sequence). The CDR3 DNA follows: TGTGCCAGCAGCCCCAGGGTAGGGAACACCGGGGAGCTGTTTTTT. Translated: CASSPRVGNTGELFF. Full variable domain (rest looked up from reference TRBV7-9 and TRBJ2-2): DTGVSQNPRHKITKRGQNVTFRCDPISEHNRLYWYRQTLGQGPEFLTYFQNEAQLEKSRLLSDRFSAERPKGSFSTLEIQRTEQGDSAMYLCASSPRVGNTGELFFGEGSRLTVL.

This chain links TRBV5-6 with TRBJ2-5; 15 nucleotides line up with TRBD2. The ends lost 1 base at V and 5 bases at J; junction bases unmatched: 3. Germline loops: CDR1 SGHDT, CDR2 YYEEEE. The length of the CDR3 is 16 residues. CDR3 sequence: CASSLRGTSGGETQYF. CDR3 sequence (DNA): TGTGCCAGCAGCTTGCGTGGGACTAGCGGGGGGGAGACCCAGTACTTC.

The rearrangement links TRBV5-1 to TRBJ2-2, with 7 bases lining up with TRBD2. Germline V gene sequence: CDR1 SGHRS, CDR2 YFSETQ. Trimming removed 4 bases from V and 3 bases from J; junction bases left unmatched: 9. The CDR3 is made up of 16 amino acids. CDR3 bases: TGCGCCAGCAGCCCCTCGGCAAGCGGGGACACCGGGGAGCTGTTTTTT. Protein: CASSPSASGDTGELFF. The full variable domain, rest sourced from reference TRBV5-1 and TRBJ2-2, is KAGVTQTPRYLIKTRGQQVTLSCSPISGHRSVSWYQQTPGQGLQFLFEYFSETQRNKGNFPGRFSGRQFSNSRSEMNVSTLELGDSALYLCASSPSASGDTGELFFGEGSRLTVL.

The chain joins TRBV28 to TRBJ2-1, with D perhaps matching TRBD1 (6 bases). This CDR3 has 15 amino acids. Between the trimmed V and J ends, which lost 3 bases and 8 bases, there was a span of 17 bases. The V gene's germline CDR1 is MDHEN and CDR2 SYDVKM. CDR3 sequence: CASSFHGTKRDEQFF. CDR3 sequence (DNA): TGTGCCAGCAGTTTCCATGGGACAAAACGCGATGAGCAGTTCTTC.

The chain recombines TRBV5-4 with TRBJ1-4, with D perhaps matching TRBD1 (5 bases). The CDR3 is made up of 13 amino acids. Trimming left V 2 bases short and J 7 bases short, with 9 bases between. Germline V gene lookup returns CDR1 SGHNT and CDR2 YYREEE (reference sequence). DNA for the CDR3: TGTGCCAGCAGCTTTTCGGGGGGTGAAAAACTGTTTTTT. Translating gives CASSFSGGEKLFF.

The chain links TRBV3-1 (or the pseudogene TRBV3-2) to TRBJ1-1, with D possibly TRBD1 on 6 matching bases. The CDR3 runs 16 residues. Germline CDR1 is LGHDT and CDR2 is YNNKEL (reference sequence). V lost 0 bases to trimming and J lost 5 bases, with 16 bases between them. CDR3 coding DNA: TGTGCCAGCAGCCAAGATCCGGGGGGAAGGGGGACTGAAGCTTTCTTT. It translates to CASSQDPGGRGTEAFF.

The chain recombines TRBV6-5 with TRBJ1-5, with D unclear. The CDR3 contains 15 residues. Per germline, CDR1 MNHEY and CDR2 SVGAGI. Trimming shortened V by 3 bases and J by 1 base, and 10 bases separated the two germline ends. CDR3 loop: CASSYEGLSNQPQHF. CDR3 coding DNA: TGTGCCAGCAGTTATGAGGGTTTGAGCAATCAGCCCCAGCATTTT.